The 5 T cell receptor beta chains reported below all come from one sample, sequenced in a study of T cell responses to AZD1222 COVID-19 vaccine. Only in-frame clones appear in the TCRdb table, and some are missing; sequencing was by immunoSEQ multiplex PCR. The sample carries roughly 180,000 clones, under 95% recorded once. The material sequenced was peripheral blood, taken 28 days after the second AZD1222 dose. The source is an adult who received the AZD1222 COVID-19 vaccine.

This clone appeared a single time. V and J are TRBV30 and TRBJ2-7; TRBD1 matches at 10 bases. This CDR3 is 14 amino acids long. Germline values: CDR1 GTSNPN, CDR2 SVGIG (reference sequence). Trimming cost V 2 bases and J 2 bases; bases outside gene matches: 3. The CDR3 spells CAWSTGTGAYEQYF. For the CDR3, the DNA is TGTGCCTGGAGTACCGGGACAGGGGCCTACGAGCAGTACTTC.

This rearrangement joins TRBV6-5 to TRBJ2-3; D is uncertain. V was pared by 5 bases and J by 1 base, with 13 bases between. In germline, CDR1 is MNHEY, CDR2 SVGAGI. CDR3 length equals 15 residues. The CDR3, as DNA: TGTGCCAGCAGTCCCTTTAACCGGGGCACAGATACGCAGTATTTT. It encodes CASSPFNRGTDTQYF.

The J gene is TRBJ1-1, the V gene TRBV4-1; D unresolved. The germline CDR1 and CDR2 sequences are MGHRA and YSYEKL. The CDR3 totals 14 residues. The V gene lost 6 bases and the J gene lost 4 bases, with 15 bases spanning the gap. Written as DNA, the CDR3 is TGCGCCAGCAGACGCAACGTCTTAGGCACTGAAGCTTTCTTT. Translated, it gives CASRRNVLGTEAFF.

CDR3 in DNA: TGTGCCAGCAGCTTGTACGAGGGGGCGGCTGGCTACACCTTC. This encodes CASSLYEGAAGYTF. The chain uses TRBV5-5 and TRBJ1-2, with 7 nucleotides matching TRBD1. CDR1 SGHKS and CDR2 YYEKEE come from the germline V gene (reference sequence). The CDR3 extends over 14 amino acids. V gave up 1 base and J gave up 7 bases; unmatched junction bases: 7.

In the case of this clone: The same CDR3 also results from other DNA sequences found in this sample. The chain links TRBV28 to TRBJ1-1; no firm D call. V lost 8 bases and J lost 2, with 9 bases in between. CDR1 and CDR2 from the germline V gene are MDHEN and SYDVKM. The CDR3 length is 12 residues. The CDR3 DNA reads as TGTGCCAGCGGACCGCTAAACACTGAAGCTTTCTTT. This sequence encodes CASGPLNTEAFF.